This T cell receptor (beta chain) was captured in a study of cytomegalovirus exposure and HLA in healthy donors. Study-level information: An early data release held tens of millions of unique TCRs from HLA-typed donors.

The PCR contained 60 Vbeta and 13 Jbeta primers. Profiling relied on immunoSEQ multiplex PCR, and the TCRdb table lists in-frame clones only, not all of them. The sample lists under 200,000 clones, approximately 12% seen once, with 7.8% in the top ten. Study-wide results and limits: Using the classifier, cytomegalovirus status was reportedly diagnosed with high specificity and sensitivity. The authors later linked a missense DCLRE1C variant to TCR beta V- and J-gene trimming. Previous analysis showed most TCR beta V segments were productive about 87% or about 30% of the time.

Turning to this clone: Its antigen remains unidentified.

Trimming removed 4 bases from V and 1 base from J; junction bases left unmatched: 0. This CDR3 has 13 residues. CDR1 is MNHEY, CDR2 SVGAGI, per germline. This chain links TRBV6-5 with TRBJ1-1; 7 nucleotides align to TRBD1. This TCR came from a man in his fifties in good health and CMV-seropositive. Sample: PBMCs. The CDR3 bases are TGTGCCAGCAGTTGGACAGGGAACACTGAAGCTTTCTTT. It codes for CASSWTGNTEAFF.